This T cell receptor beta chain comes out of a study of blood T cell repertoires in COVID-19. Study details: The origin of the acute and convalescent COVID-19 samples was the United States, Italy and Spain. PBMCs, B-cell-depleted T cells, or T cells were the source of the cDNA or gDNA that made up the material.

This CDR3 has 15 residues. Germline V lookup: CDR1 SGHTA, CDR2 FQGNSA. V was cut by 6 bases and J by 3 bases, with 15 bases left in between. Here immunoSEQ multiplex PCR was the method, and the copy in TCRdb shows in-frame clones only, minus some. The table lists 250,000 to 350,000 clones, about 82% of them singletons. This clonotype originated in a woman in her forties or fifties with acute or convalescent COVID-19. The chain couples TRBV7-2 to TRBJ1-5; D perhaps matches TRBD1 (6 bases). Sequencing was performed on peripheral blood. CDR3 in amino acids: CASRQDRNPNQPQHF. The CDR3 DNA reads TGTGCCAGCAGGCAGGACAGAAATCCCAATCAGCCCCAGCATTTT.